This entry lists 18 T cell receptor beta chains sequenced from one sample in a study of cytomegalovirus exposure and HLA in healthy donors. Repertoires were generated with immunoSEQ multiplex PCR, while TCRdb's copy carries only in-frame clones and drops some. The sample contains 130,000 to 150,000 clones, around nine tenths of which appear only once. What was sequenced was PBMCs. The source is a woman in her late teens or twenties in good health and CMV-seropositive.

The chain joins TRBV2 to TRBJ1-3; D unresolved. In germline, CDR1 is SNHLY, CDR2 FYNNEI. The CDR3 loop spans 12 amino acids. V lost 9 bases to trimming and J lost 0 bases, with 6 bases between them. The DNA for the CDR3 is TGTGCCAGACAGAGCTCTGGAAACACCATATATTTT. Residues: CARQSSGNTIYF.

This chain links TRBV5-4 with TRBJ2-3; D perhaps matches TRBD2 (6 bases). V was trimmed by 1 base and J by 0 bases, leaving 12 bases between them. CDR1 is SGHNT, CDR2 YYREEE, per germline (reference sequence). The CDR3 consists of 16 residues. CDR3: CASSLSQRASTDTQYF. The CDR3 DNA reads TGTGCCAGCAGCTTGTCACAGCGGGCGAGCACAGATACGCAGTATTTT.

CDR3 coding DNA: TGTGCCAGCAGCTTGGCGGGGAATGGGGAAAAACTGTTTTTT. This sequence encodes CASSLAGNGEKLFF. The chain combines TRBV5-6 with TRBJ1-4; D call uncertain. This CDR3 has 14 residues. Between the trimmed V and J ends, which lost 0 bases and 8 bases, there was a span of 11 bases. Germline V gene sequence: CDR1 SGHDT, CDR2 YYEEEE.

Points on this clone: The junction departs from germline at one end; a sequencing error may be responsible. J is TRBJ1-6 and V is TRBV7-7; D might be TRBD1 (5 bases). The CDR3 contains 13 residues. Germline CDR1 is SSHAT and CDR2 is FNYEAQ (reference sequence). The CDR3 loop reads CASSLDWGEPLHF. The DNA for the CDR3 is TGTGCTAGCAGCTTAGATTGGGGGGAACCCCTCCACTTT.

This chain joins TRBV7-3 and TRBJ1-1; D is unresolved. Deletions cut 5 bases from V and 11 bases from J, with 18 bases between. The CDR3 runs 13 residues. Germline CDR1 reads SGHTA; CDR2 reads FQGTGA. The CDR3: CASSPRTNTQAFF. For the CDR3, the DNA is TGTGCCAGCAGCCCCCGGACTAACACCCAGGCTTTCTTT. The variable domain in full, completed from reference TRBV7-3 and TRBJ1-1, reads GAGVSQTPSNKVTEKGKYVELRCDPISGHTALYWYRQSLGQGPEFLIYFQGTGAADDSGLPNDRFFAVRPEGSVSTLKIQRTERGDSAVYLCASSPRTNTQAFFGQGTRLTVV.

The J gene is TRBJ1-3, the V gene TRBV5-6; no reliable D call. The V gene lost 4 bases and the J gene lost 0 bases, with 11 bases spanning the gap. From germline, CDR1 is SGHDT and CDR2 YYEEEE. The CDR3 totals 15 residues. The DNA for the CDR3 is TGTGCCAGCAGCCTTGGAGGCCCCTCTGGAAACACCATATATTTT. Translation: CASSLGGPSGNTIYF.

The V gene is TRBV15, the J gene TRBJ2-2, with 8 positions matching TRBD1. Germline-derived CDR1 and CDR2 are LNHNV and YYDKDF (reference sequence). This CDR3 has 19 amino acids. Trimming at V came to 4 bases and at J to 9 bases, leaving 22 bases not matched to a gene. Written as DNA, the CDR3 is TGTGCCACCAGCACCTCAACCCCGGACAGGGTATGGGTCGCCCGGGAGCTGTTTTTT. Its translation: CATSTSTPDRVWVARELFF.

V usage is TRBV9 and J usage is TRBJ2-7; TRBD1 matches at 8 bases. The trim removed 0 bases at V and 1 base at J, leaving 9 bases unmatched. This CDR3 region has 17 residues. CDR1 and CDR2 from the germline V gene are SGDLS and YYNGEE. The chain's CDR3 is CASSVGSGQGISYEQYF. DNA for the CDR3: TGTGCCAGCAGCGTAGGGTCCGGACAGGGAATATCCTACGAGCAGTACTTC.

This clone was recorded a few times. In DNA form, the CDR3 reads TGCAGCGGTATAGTGACAGGGGCTGAAAAACTGTTTTTT. Protein: CSGIVTGAEKLFF. The chain employs TRBV29-1 and TRBJ1-4; 8 nucleotides align to TRBD1. CDR3 length equals 13 residues. Germline CDR1 is SQVTM and CDR2 is ANQGSEA. Trimming removed 7 bases from V and 7 bases from J; junction bases left unmatched: 8.

The CDR3 reads CASSSGYMGGEQYF. The DNA of the CDR3 is TGTGCCAGCAGCTCGGGGTATATGGGAGGGGAGCAGTACTTC. This chain links TRBV9 with TRBJ2-7; 7 bases are shared with TRBD2. The CDR3 is 14 amino acids. Looked up from germline, CDR1 is SGDLS and CDR2 is YYNGEE. Unmatched junction bases numbered 11, after V lost 4 bases and J lost 7 bases.

This clone occurred once. This chain joins TRBV5-1 and TRBJ2-5, with TRBD1 identical over 7 bases. The CDR3 has 13 amino acids. CDR1 is SGHRS and CDR2 is YFSETQ in the germline V gene. V lost 2 bases and J lost 5; bases outside the gene matches: 3. The CDR3 sequence: CASSFYRGETQYF. CDR3 nucleotide sequence: TGCGCCAGCAGCTTTTACAGGGGCGAGACCCAGTACTTC.

The rearrangement links TRBV5-1 to TRBJ2-7, with 11 bases aligning to TRBD2. The junction had 6 bases not matched to a gene; V was cut back by 6 bases and J by 4 bases. Germline CDR1 is SGHRS and CDR2 is YFSETQ. This CDR3 has 14 amino acids. CDR3 amino acids: CASNIAGGPYEQYF. CDR3 nucleotides: TGCGCCAGCAACATAGCGGGAGGGCCTTACGAGCAGTACTTC. Full variable domain (outside the CDR3, taken from reference TRBV5-1 and TRBJ2-7): KAGVTQTPRYLIKTRGQQVTLSCSPISGHRSVSWYQQTPGQGLQFLFEYFSETQRNKGNFPGRFSGRQFSNSRSEMNVSTLELGDSALYLCASNIAGGPYEQYFGPGTRLTVT.

The chain joins TRBV27 to TRBJ2-7, with 11 bases matching TRBD1. Per germline, CDR1 MNHEY and CDR2 SMNVEV (reference sequence). J was trimmed by 2 bases and V by 10 bases; bases with no gene match: 7. CDR3 length: 14 residues. The CDR3 bases are TGTGCCACCCAAAAGGACAGGGGGCCCTACGAGCAGTACTTC. Amino acid sequence: CATQKDRGPYEQYF.

This chain uses TRBV28 with TRBJ1-1; TRBD1 matches 10 bases. Germline trimming cut 8 bases from V and 3 bases from J; bases unmatched to any gene: 6. The CDR3 has 14 amino acids. The V gene's germline CDR1 is MDHEN and CDR2 SYDVKM. CDR3 nucleotide sequence: TGTGCCAGCGGCCTGGGACAGGGGTACACTGAAGCTTTCTTT. Its protein product is CASGLGQGYTEAFF.

The rearrangement joins TRBV6-1 to TRBJ1-5; tentatively, D is TRBD1 (5 bases). The CDR3 contains 15 residues. The germline CDR1 and CDR2 sequences are MNHNS and SASEGT. The V gene lost 1 base and the J gene lost 4 bases, with 11 bases spanning the gap. CDR3 region: CASSEVITGNQPQHF. The DNA for the CDR3 is TGTGCCAGCAGTGAAGTTATAACAGGAAATCAGCCCCAGCATTTT.

V and J are TRBV2 and TRBJ1-5; TRBD1 agrees at 12 bases. Germline V gene lookup returns CDR1 SNHLY and CDR2 FYNNEI. The CDR3 extends over 14 amino acids. Trimming at V came to 4 bases and at J to 6 bases, leaving 1 base not matched to a gene. The CDR3 here is CASSVGQGAQPQHF. For the CDR3, the DNA is TGTGCCAGCAGTGTGGGACAGGGGGCTCAGCCCCAGCATTTT.

This clone was detected only once. The identical CDR3 is also encoded by other nucleotide sequences in the sample. V gene TRBV28 combines with J gene TRBJ2-7; TRBD1 might be the D (5 bases). Deletions cut 4 bases from V and 3 bases from J, with 7 bases between. The CDR3 consists of 12 residues. CDR1 is MDHEN, CDR2 SYDVKM, per germline. The CDR3 loop reads CASSSDSYEQYF. In nucleotides, the CDR3 is TGTGCCAGCAGTTCTGACAGCTACGAGCAGTACTTC.

As to this clone: One junction end disagrees with the germline gene, perhaps due to a read error. The chain employs TRBV30 and TRBJ2-1; D is unclear. The CDR3 length is 12 residues. Germline CDR1 and CDR2: GTSNPN and SVGIG (reference sequence). CDR3 loop: CARSLRYNEQFF. The CDR3, as DNA: TGTGCCCGGAGTCTCAGGTACAATGAGCAGTTCTTC.